The 24 T cell receptor beta chains below were found in one sample sequenced in a study of blood T cell repertoires in COVID-19. The method was immunoSEQ multiplex PCR; TCRdb's version includes in-frame clones alone and lacks a portion of them. The repertoire consists of some 40,000 clones, with around 80% occurring once and the leading ten covering 15% to 20%. The sequencing sample was made of peripheral blood. The origin of the receptors is a man between 65 and 85 years old with acute or convalescent COVID-19.

The chain joins TRBV27 to TRBJ2-5; 8 nucleotides line up with TRBD1. The germline V gene encodes CDR1 MNHEY and CDR2 SMNVEV (reference sequence). The ends lost 2 bases at V and 5 bases at J; junction bases unmatched: 10. This CDR3 spans 16 amino acids. The CDR3, as DNA: TGTGCCAGCAGTTTACTAGGACAGGGAGTCGGGGAGACCCAGTACTTC. Protein: CASSLLGQGVGETQYF.

The V and J genes are TRBV28 and TRBJ2-1; maybe TRBD2 (5 bases). The CDR3 sequence is 11 residues long. V was clipped by 10 bases and J by 9 bases, with 13 bases between them. Per the germline V gene, CDR1 is MDHEN and CDR2 is SYDVKM. CDR3 in amino acids: CATTLRAEQFF. Here the CDR3 DNA reads TGTGCCACCACGTTGAGGGCTGAGCAGTTCTTC.

V usage is TRBV6-5 and J usage is TRBJ1-5, with 7 nucleotides matching TRBD1. The CDR3 spans 13 residues. Trimming removed 6 bases from V and 7 bases from J; junction bases left unmatched: 6. CDR1 is MNHEY, CDR2 SVGAGI, per germline. The CDR3 nucleotides read TGTGCCAGCAGCGGCCGCAGGGGGCAGCCCCAGCATTTT. Protein sequence: CASSGRRGQPQHF.

CDR3 residues: CASSRSGQGYSPLHF. Written as DNA, the CDR3 is TGTGCCAGCAGTCGATCGGGACAGGGATATTCACCCCTCCACTTT. The chain recombines TRBV27 with TRBJ1-6; TRBD1 matches 9 bases. The CDR3 totals 15 residues. The junction had 7 bases not matched to a gene; V was cut back by 5 bases and J by 8 bases. Germline CDR1 and CDR2: MNHEY and SMNVEV (reference sequence).

This chain joins TRBV10-1 and TRBJ2-3, with 10 bases identical to TRBD2. The germline V gene encodes CDR1 WNHNN and CDR2 SYGVQD (reference sequence). The CDR3 runs 17 residues. Losses at the gene ends were 5 bases for V and 6 bases for J; bases not matched to a gene: 14. The CDR3 sequence: CASSSRLAGEEFDTQYF. Written as DNA, the CDR3 is TGCGCCAGCAGTTCGCGGCTAGCGGGAGAAGAATTCGATACGCAGTATTTT.

The V gene is TRBV19, the J gene TRBJ2-3; D possibly corresponds to TRBD2 (5 bases). The germline V and J ends were trimmed by 2 bases and 2 bases, with 14 bases remaining between them. This CDR3 has 16 residues. Germline V lookup: CDR1 LNHDA, CDR2 SQIVND (reference sequence). The CDR3 here is CASSIIGERITDTQYF. In DNA, the CDR3 is TGTGCCAGTAGTATAATTGGGGAGCGGATCACAGATACGCAGTATTTT.

J is TRBJ1-1 and V is TRBV19; no clear D gene. The V end lost 7 bases, the J end lost 4 bases, and 10 bases lay between the germline ends. Germline CDR1 is LNHDA and CDR2 is SQIVND (reference sequence). The CDR3 is made up of 12 amino acids. The CDR3, as DNA: TGTGCCAGTACTAATTATCCCACTGAAGCTTTCTTT. Residues: CASTNYPTEAFF.

The V and J genes are TRBV4-1 and TRBJ2-5; TRBD2 agrees at 11 bases. CDR3 size: 17 residues. CDR1 is MGHRA and CDR2 is YSYEKL in the germline V gene. Trimming cost V 3 bases and J 1 base; bases outside gene matches: 7. CDR3 residues: CASSHRLAGLPQETQYF. CDR3 sequence (DNA): TGCGCCAGCAGCCACCGACTAGCGGGGCTCCCCCAAGAGACCCAGTACTTC.

V usage is TRBV4-3 and J usage is TRBJ1-3; 7 positions agree with TRBD1. CDR3 length: 16 amino acids. CDR1 and CDR2 (germline): LGHNA, YSLEER. V shed 2 bases, J shed 2 bases, and the junction held 6 bases outside the gene matches. The CDR3: CASSQLGTATGNTIYF. The CDR3 DNA follows: TGCGCCAGCAGCCAACTTGGGACAGCAACTGGAAACACCATATATTTT.

The chain links TRBV4-3 to TRBJ1-2, with unresolved D. Trimming took 1 base from V and 1 from J, leaving 13 bases between them. CDR1 and CDR2 (germline): LGHNA, YSLEER. The CDR3 has 16 residues. CDR3 DNA: TGCGCCAGCAGCCAAGTCGACGGAAGACTTAACTATGGCTACACCTTC. Translation gives CASSQVDGRLNYGYTF.

The V call is TRBV5-3, the J call TRBJ2-3, with 9 bases identical to TRBD1. TRBV5-3 qualifies as an ORF whose function is uncertain. The CDR3 is 14 amino acids. With V trimmed by 4 bases and J by 6 bases, 6 bases remained unmatched. The CDR3 here is CARSQGQGSDTQYF. The CDR3 coding sequence is TGTGCCAGAAGCCAGGGACAGGGAAGCGATACGCAGTATTTT.

This clone was seen just once. This CDR3 reads CASSLWQVGEAFF. CDR3 nucleotide sequence: TGTGCCAGCAGCTTGTGGCAGGTGGGTGAAGCTTTCTTT. The chain recombines TRBV5-6 with TRBJ1-1; D not certain. With 1 base removed from V and 7 bases from J, the gap between germline ends came to 11 bases. The CDR3 has 13 amino acids. Germline V gives CDR1 SGHDT, CDR2 YYEEEE. Variable domain in full (rest from reference TRBV5-6 and TRBJ1-1): DAGVTQSPTHLIKTRGQQVTLRCSPKSGHDTVSWYQQALGQGPQFIFQYYEEEERQRGNFPDRFSGHQFPNYSSELNVNALLLGDSALYLCASSLWQVGEAFFGQGTRLTVV.

V and J are TRBV11-2 and TRBJ1-4; TRBD1 matches 7 bases. The germline CDR1 and CDR2 sequences are SGHAT and FQNNGV. Losses at the gene ends were 5 bases for V and 5 bases for J; bases not matched to a gene: 11. There are 16 residues in the CDR3. This CDR3 is CASSTPGQRGNEKLFF. CDR3 DNA: TGTGCCAGCAGCACACCGGGACAGCGCGGCAATGAAAAACTGTTTTTT. The complete variable domain, with remaining parts taken from reference TRBV11-2 and TRBJ1-4, reads EAGVAQSPRYKIIEKRQSVAFWCNPISGHATLYWYQQILGQGPKLLIQFQNNGVVDDSQLPKDRFSAERLKGVDSTLKIQPAKLEDSAVYLCASSTPGQRGNEKLFFGSGTQLSVL.

The chain combines TRBV4-3 with TRBJ1-5; 8 bases align to TRBD1. The CDR3 has 15 amino acids. The V and J ends lost 0 bases and 9 bases, in that order; junction bases with no gene match: 7. The germline V gene has CDR1 LGHNA and CDR2 YSLEER. This chain's CDR3 is CASSQDRGQAWPQHF. The CDR3 DNA reads TGCGCCAGCAGCCAAGATAGGGGACAGGCGTGGCCCCAGCATTTT.

CDR3 sequence: CASSQSRGSGNTIYF. CDR3 DNA sequence: TGTGCCAGCAGCCAATCAAGGGGCTCTGGAAACACCATATATTTT. The chain carries TRBV3-1 (or the pseudogene TRBV3-2) and TRBJ1-3, with D perhaps TRBD1 (5 bases). Deletions cut 2 bases from V and 0 bases from J, with 8 bases between. This CDR3 region has 15 residues. The germline gives CDR1 LGHDT, CDR2 YNNKEL (reference sequence).

The rearrangement links TRBV6-5 to TRBJ1-2; the match to TRBD1 covers 7 bases. Unmatched junction bases numbered 6, after V lost 2 bases and J lost 6 bases. The CDR3 totals 14 residues. The germline gives CDR1 MNHEY, CDR2 SVGAGI. CDR3 nucleotides: TGTGCCAGCAGTTACGCGGCAGGGGGGCATGGCTACACCTTC. It is translated as CASSYAAGGHGYTF.

CDR3 amino acids: CASSAPGQDSYEQYF. CDR3 bases: TGTGCCAGCAGTGCTCCGGGACAAGACTCCTACGAGCAGTACTTC. The rearrangement uses TRBV27 and TRBJ2-7, with TRBD1 as a possible D gene (6 bases). From germline, CDR1 is MNHEY and CDR2 SMNVEV (reference sequence). The CDR3 is 15 amino acids. V shed 5 bases and J shed 0 bases, with 14 bases lying between them.

This clone was seen more than once but under ten times. The chain joins TRBV24-1 to TRBJ2-1; 8 bases are shared with TRBD1. The CDR3 loop spans 16 amino acids. The germline V gene encodes CDR1 KGHDR and CDR2 SFDVKD. The V and J ends lost 3 bases and 3 bases, in that order; junction bases with no gene match: 6. The CDR3 DNA reads TGTGCCACCAGTGATCCCGGGACAGGAAACTACAATGAGCAGTTCTTC. Its protein is CATSDPGTGNYNEQFF.

The V call is TRBV2, the J call TRBJ2-2; maybe TRBD1 (6 bases). V dropped 5 bases and J dropped 7 bases, with 17 bases sitting between them. The germline gives CDR1 SNHLY, CDR2 FYNNEI. The CDR3 runs 15 residues. The DNA of the CDR3 is TGTGCCAGCAGTTCGGCCGCGACAGGTCTCGGGGAGCTGTTTTTT. As protein: CASSSAATGLGELFF.

The rearrangement links TRBV30 to TRBJ1-3; D perhaps matches TRBD1 (5 bases). In germline, CDR1 is GTSNPN, CDR2 SVGIG (reference sequence). This CDR3 region has 14 residues. Trimming took off 3 bases at V and 2 bases at J, with 11 bases between the two ends. CDR3 region: CAWSSGGAGNTIYF. As DNA, the CDR3 is TGTGCCTGGAGCTCGGGGGGGGCTGGAAACACCATATATTTT.

The chain is built from TRBV3-1 (or the pseudogene TRBV3-2) and TRBJ1-6; perhaps TRBD1 as D (5 bases). This CDR3 region has 15 residues. Germline values: CDR1 LGHDT, CDR2 YNNKEL (reference sequence). Trimming cost V 6 bases and J 14 bases, with 23 bases left between them. The CDR3 region is CASSPSRGTVLTLHF. CDR3 DNA: TGTGCCAGCAGTCCAAGTAGGGGAACCGTGCTCACCCTCCACTTT.

This clone was recorded a few times. The gene calls are TRBV13 and TRBJ2-7; TRBD1 aligns across 8 bases. Germline lookup yields CDR1 PRHDT and CDR2 FYEKMQ (reference sequence). Trimming cost V 5 bases and J 2 bases; bases outside gene matches: 5. There are 14 residues in the CDR3. This CDR3 reads CASSQWDRPYEQYF. CDR3 nucleotides: TGTGCCAGCAGCCAATGGGACAGGCCCTACGAGCAGTACTTC.

This clone occurred a few times. In nucleotides, the CDR3 is TGTGCCAGTAGTATGGCGATCGGAGCCGAGCAGTTCTTC. Translating it yields CASSMAIGAEQFF. This chain connects TRBV19 to TRBJ2-1, with no clear D. This CDR3 spans 13 amino acids. Trimming shortened V by 3 bases and J by 10 bases, and 13 bases separated the two germline ends. The germline gives CDR1 LNHDA, CDR2 SQIVND (reference sequence).

The rearrangement uses TRBV6-5 and TRBJ1-2; perhaps TRBD1 as D (6 bases). Germline CDR1 MNHEY, CDR2 SVGAGI. Deletions cut 5 bases from V and 4 bases from J, with 14 bases between. This CDR3 spans 14 amino acids. The CDR3 reads CASSPDRRSYGYTF. The DNA for the CDR3 is TGTGCCAGCAGTCCCGACAGGCGAAGCTATGGCTACACCTTC.